The 30 T cell receptor beta chains given below trace back to one sample, sequenced in a study of shared clonotypes between healthy human individuals. Data came from immunoSEQ multiplex PCR; TCRdb stores just in-frame clones and leaves some out. The sample holds some 2.1 million clones, 93% seen once. The naive CD8 subset, CD45RO-negative cells positively selected for CCR7, excluded terminally differentiated effector memory CD45RA+ cells. Sequenced sample: naive CD8+ T cells from PBMCs. The receptors originated from a man between 18 and 29 years old in good health. Some clones in this sample may be carry-over from other donors' samples.

V gene TRBV4-2 combines with J gene TRBJ2-1, with D maybe TRBD2 (6 bases). The CDR3 totals 14 residues. Germline V gives CDR1 LGHNA, CDR2 YNFKEQ. V shed 4 bases and J shed 8 bases, with 15 bases lying between them. Here the CDR3 reads CASSLGSGGDEQFF. Here the CDR3 DNA reads TGTGCCAGCAGCCTTGGTAGCGGAGGGGATGAGCAGTTCTTC.

Only one count was recorded for this clone. The chain employs TRBV29-1 and TRBJ2-1, with TRBD1 as a possible D gene (5 bases). Germline CDR1 is SQVTM and CDR2 is ANQGSEA. The CDR3 runs 15 residues. V gave up 3 bases and J gave up 0 bases, with 12 bases separating them. The DNA for the CDR3 is TGCAGCGTTGAGGTGACAGTGAGCTCCTACAATGAGCAGTTCTTC. It translates to CSVEVTVSSYNEQFF.

This rearrangement joins TRBV7-9 to TRBJ1-4; 11 bases match TRBD1. The CDR3 runs 15 residues. Germline V gene sequence: CDR1 SEHNR, CDR2 FQNEAQ (reference sequence). J gave up 11 bases and V 2 bases, and 7 bases lay outside the gene matches. The DNA of the CDR3 is TGTGCCAGCAGCTTACCTCGAGGACAGGGGGCGAAACTGTTTTTT. Its translation is CASSLPRGQGAKLFF.

This chain joins TRBV19 and TRBJ1-1, with D tentatively TRBD1 (5 bases). This CDR3 spans 15 amino acids. Trimming cost V 4 bases and J 0 bases, with 12 bases left between them. Germline assignment: CDR1 LNHDA and CDR2 SQIVND (reference sequence). CDR3 residues: CASSSQTVLNTEAFF. The CDR3 DNA is TGTGCCAGTAGTAGCCAGACAGTTTTGAACACTGAAGCTTTCTTT. Complete variable domain (other parts from reference TRBV19 and TRBJ1-1): DGGITQSPKYLFRKEGQNVTLSCEQNLNHDAMYWYRQDPGQGLRLIYYSQIVNDFQKGDIAEGYSVSREKKESFPLTVTSAQKNPTAFYLCASSSQTVLNTEAFFGQGTRLTVV.

The V call is TRBV4-2, the J call TRBJ2-7; 8 bases align to TRBD2. The CDR3 is 15 residues long. J was trimmed by 2 bases and V by 4 bases; bases with no gene match: 7. CDR1 LGHNA and CDR2 YNFKEQ come from the germline V gene. CDR3 DNA: TGTGCCAGCAGCCCGGACGAGACTAGCGCCTACGAGCAGTACTTC. It translates to CASSPDETSAYEQYF.

V usage is TRBV28 and J usage is TRBJ2-5; D may be TRBD1 (5 bases). The CDR3 covers 15 residues. The ends were cut back, 1 base at V and 5 bases at J, with 14 bases in the middle. The germline V gene encodes CDR1 MDHEN and CDR2 SYDVKM. This CDR3 is CASSLLSGLRETQYF. CDR3 DNA: TGTGCCAGCAGTTTATTGTCAGGGCTAAGGGAGACCCAGTACTTC.

This sequence joins TRBV30 and TRBJ2-7; 7 bases are a match to TRBD2. The CDR3 runs to 14 residues. V dropped 5 bases and J dropped 5; count of bases not matched to a gene: 12. Per germline, CDR1 GTSNPN and CDR2 SVGIG (reference sequence). The CDR3 nucleotides are TGTGCCTGGGAGGGGAGGGCAAGAATCCACGAGCAGTACTTC. Translation gives CAWEGRARIHEQYF.

This clone was observed a single time. Other DNA variants within this sample encode the same CDR3. The chain joins TRBV28 to TRBJ2-1; maybe TRBD2 (5 bases). Trimming pared 3 bases from V and 1 base from J, leaving 10 bases between. The CDR3 contains 15 residues. CDR1 and CDR2 (germline): MDHEN, SYDVKM. The CDR3: CASSFGGGSYNEQFF. In nucleotides, the CDR3 is TGTGCCAGCAGTTTCGGCGGAGGTTCCTACAATGAGCAGTTCTTC.

The rearrangement links TRBV28 to TRBJ1-2; 8 bases line up with TRBD1. Germline assignment: CDR1 MDHEN and CDR2 SYDVKM. The J segment lost 8 bases and the V segment lost 7 bases, leaving 18 bases of the junction unmatched. The CDR3 is 16 amino acids. In DNA, the CDR3 is TGTGCCAGCACCCTCACCGGCACAGGGGGGATCATGGGCTACACCTTC. It is translated as CASTLTGTGGIMGYTF.

In this sample, this clone turned up once. The chain joins TRBV15 to TRBJ2-1, with D uncertain. CDR1 is LNHNV, CDR2 YYDKDF, per germline (reference sequence). The V end lost 3 bases, the J end lost 10 bases, and 25 bases lay between the germline ends. The CDR3 covers 17 residues. Written as DNA, the CDR3 is TGTGCCACCAGCAGCACCCCCTGGGGTGGAGTAATTTTCGAGCAGTTCTTC. Translated: CATSSTPWGGVIFEQFF.

V usage is TRBV11-3 and J usage is TRBJ2-3, with D uncertain. This CDR3 is built from 17 residues. Germline V CDR1 and CDR2: SGHNT, YENEEA. Trimming pared 1 base from V and 1 base from J, leaving 15 bases between. In DNA form, the CDR3 reads TGTGCCAGCAGCTTAGGTCGCTCCTGGTTTCGCACAGATACGCAGTATTTT. Translated, it gives CASSLGRSWFRTDTQYF.

This clone was seen just once. This chain connects TRBV28 to TRBJ2-5; 7 bases line up with TRBD1. Germline V gene sequence: CDR1 MDHEN, CDR2 SYDVKM. CDR3 size: 14 residues. DNA for the CDR3: TGTGCTTATAGCAGGGGGTCCGCCGAAGAGACCCAGTACTTC. Protein: CAYSRGSAEETQYF.

This chain links TRBV7-9 with TRBJ2-1; D is perhaps TRBD1 or TRBD2 (7 bases each). V shed 3 bases and J shed 6 bases, with 12 bases lying between them. Germline values: CDR1 SEHNR, CDR2 FQNEAQ (reference sequence). The CDR3 runs to 14 residues. The CDR3 reads CASSLTGRANEQFF. CDR3 DNA sequence: TGTGCCAGCAGCTTGACAGGGAGGGCCAATGAGCAGTTCTTC.

V usage is TRBV13 and J usage is TRBJ1-4; 9 bases agree with TRBD1. Germline values: CDR1 PRHDT, CDR2 FYEKMQ (reference sequence). The CDR3 runs to 14 residues. Losses at the gene ends were 5 bases for V and 6 bases for J; bases not matched to a gene: 4. In DNA, the CDR3 is TGTGCCAGCAGCCAGGACAGGGGCTATGAAAAACTGTTTTTT. Amino acids: CASSQDRGYEKLFF.

The chain carries TRBV9 and TRBJ2-7; TRBD2 aligns across 8 bases. This CDR3 comprises 15 residues. With 4 bases clipped from V and 3 bases from J, the junction kept 9 bases outside the gene matches. Germline loops: CDR1 SGDLS, CDR2 YYNGEE. The CDR3 is CASSPRGGQGYEQYF. In DNA form, the CDR3 reads TGTGCCAGCAGCCCCCGGGGGGGCCAAGGCTACGAGCAGTACTTC.

The chain employs TRBV30 and TRBJ2-1, with D possibly being TRBD2 (5 bases). Per the germline V gene, CDR1 is GTSNPN and CDR2 is SVGIG (reference sequence). Trimming stripped 2 bases from V and 0 bases from J, with 8 bases between. The CDR3 runs to 14 residues. The CDR3 bases are TGTGCCTGGAGTAGGCTAGCCTCCTACAATGAGCAGTTCTTC. Amino acid sequence: CAWSRLASYNEQFF.

This chain links TRBV13 with TRBJ1-2, with D perhaps matching TRBD1 (6 bases). The CDR3 has 13 amino acids. V dropped 6 bases and J dropped 5 bases, with 13 bases sitting between them. Germline CDR1 and CDR2: PRHDT and FYEKMQ (reference sequence). The CDR3 nucleotides read TGTGCCAGCAGGACTAGGGGGTCATATGGCTACACCTTC. Residues: CASRTRGSYGYTF.

The chain links TRBV19 to TRBJ2-1; 7 bases fit TRBD2. This CDR3 contains 15 residues. The germline V gene encodes CDR1 LNHDA and CDR2 SQIVND (reference sequence). Losses at the gene ends were 3 bases for V and 3 bases for J; bases not matched to a gene: 5. In DNA, the CDR3 is TGTGCCAGTAGTATTGTTGCTAGCGGCTACAATGAGCAGTTCTTC. Its translation: CASSIVASGYNEQFF.

This chain links TRBV4-1 with TRBJ2-7, with 13 bases matching TRBD2. After removal of 1 base from V and 7 bases from J, the junction contained 10 bases not matched to a gene. The germline V gene has CDR1 MGHRA and CDR2 YSYEKL. This CDR3 has 17 amino acids. CDR3 protein: CASSQAGTSGDSGEQYF. The CDR3 nucleotides are TGCGCCAGCAGCCAAGCCGGGACTAGCGGGGACTCTGGAGAGCAGTACTTC.

The chain links TRBV28 to TRBJ2-2; a weak D match, TRBD1 (6 bases). The germline CDR1 and CDR2 sequences are MDHEN and SYDVKM. The CDR3 covers 15 residues. Trimming removed 7 bases at V and 0 bases at J, with 12 bases between. CDR3 sequence reads: CASIWDNANTGELFF. The CDR3 DNA reads TGTGCCAGCATATGGGACAACGCGAACACCGGGGAGCTGTTTTTT. Variable domain in full (rest from reference TRBV28 and TRBJ2-2): DVKVTQSSRYLVKRTGEKVFLECVQDMDHENMFWYRQDPGLGLRLIYFSYDVKMKEKGDIPEGYSVSREKKERFSLILESASTNQTSMYLCASIWDNANTGELFFGEGSRLTVL.

The chain links TRBV7-3 to TRBJ2-7, with TRBD1 matching over 8 bases. The CDR3 runs to 13 residues. The germline V gene encodes CDR1 SGHTA and CDR2 FQGTGA. The V gene end was trimmed by 4 bases and the J gene end by 6 bases; junction bases not matched to a gene: 5. The CDR3 is CASSWTGSGEQYF. CDR3 nucleotide sequence: TGTGCCAGCAGCTGGACAGGGTCCGGCGAGCAGTACTTC.

This sequence joins TRBV7-9 and TRBJ1-2; D gene ambiguous. The CDR3 consists of 15 residues. Trimming shortened V by 5 bases and J by 3 bases, and 16 bases separated the two germline ends. CDR1 and CDR2 (germline): SEHNR, FQNEAQ (reference sequence). This CDR3 reads CASSPVGLGHYGYTF. Written as DNA, the CDR3 is TGTGCCAGCAGCCCCGTGGGTCTGGGTCACTATGGCTACACCTTC.

As to this clone: The identical CDR3 is also encoded by other nucleotide sequences in the sample. The chain links TRBV7-9 to TRBJ2-1; 7 bases align to TRBD1. CDR1 and CDR2 (germline): SEHNR, FQNEAQ (reference sequence). Trimming at V came to 5 bases and at J to 4 bases, leaving 8 bases not matched to a gene. This CDR3 is 15 amino acids long. The CDR3 loop is CASSTRDSSYNEQFF. In nucleotides, the CDR3 is TGTGCCAGCAGCACCCGGGACAGTTCTTACAATGAGCAGTTCTTC.

Turning to this clone: Additional DNA sequences in this sample encode the identical CDR3. V gene TRBV28 combines with J gene TRBJ2-7; unclear D gene. The CDR3 contains 13 residues. The germline CDR1 and CDR2 sequences are MDHEN and SYDVKM. V gave up 4 bases and J gave up 2 bases, with 9 bases separating them. The CDR3 spells CASSSGVTYEQYF. DNA of the CDR3: TGTGCCAGCAGTTCTGGGGTGACCTACGAGCAGTACTTC.

V gene TRBV7-9 combines with J gene TRBJ2-7; D unclear. From germline, CDR1 is SEHNR and CDR2 FQNEAQ (reference sequence). The CDR3 consists of 15 residues. Trimming removed 1 base from V and 0 bases from J, with 10 bases in between. The CDR3 DNA is TGTGCCAGCAGCTTAGAGGTCACCTCCTCCTACGAGCAGTACTTC. It specifies CASSLEVTSSYEQYF.

The rearrangement links TRBV19 to TRBJ2-7, with a possible D match to TRBD2 (5 bases). The germline V gene encodes CDR1 LNHDA and CDR2 SQIVND (reference sequence). This CDR3 spans 13 amino acids. V lost 10 bases and J 0 bases, leaving 13 bases between the germline ends. CDR3 loop: CATTDGNSYEQYF. DNA for the CDR3: TGTGCCACCACCGACGGGAACTCCTACGAGCAGTACTTC.

The chain links TRBV2 to TRBJ2-5; 7 bases fit TRBD1. CDR1 is SNHLY, CDR2 FYNNEI, per germline. V shed 2 bases, J shed 1 base, and the junction held 13 bases outside the gene matches. The CDR3 spans 18 residues. The CDR3 loop is CASSERTQGVGFQETQYF. CDR3 nucleotides: TGTGCCAGCAGTGAACGCACCCAGGGGGTCGGTTTCCAAGAGACCCAGTACTTC. The full variable domain, its missing parts supplied by reference TRBV2 and TRBJ2-5, is EPEVTQTPSHQVTQMGQEVILRCVPISNHLYFYWYRQILGQKVEFLVSFYNNEISEKSEIFDDQFSVERPDGSNFTLKIRSTKLEDSAMYFCASSERTQGVGFQETQYFGPGTRLLVL.

The chain joins TRBV2 to TRBJ2-7, with 7 bases lining up with TRBD2. Germline V lookup: CDR1 SNHLY, CDR2 FYNNEI. J was trimmed by 5 bases and V by 6 bases; bases with no gene match: 10. This CDR3 contains 14 residues. The CDR3 DNA reads TGTGCCAGCAGCGGGGCGGGAGTTTTCGACGAGCAGTACTTC. This translates into CASSGAGVFDEQYF.

The chain uses TRBV5-8 and TRBJ2-7, with D uncertain. V lost 7 bases, J lost 0 bases, and 11 bases lay in between. CDR3 size: 13 residues. CDR1 SGHTS and CDR2 YDEGEE come from the germline V gene. The CDR3 reads CASPRTISYEQYF. In nucleotides, the CDR3 is TGTGCCAGCCCCAGGACCATCTCCTACGAGCAGTACTTC.

This sequence joins TRBV6-5 and TRBJ2-3; D not resolved. Looked up from germline, CDR1 is MNHEY and CDR2 is SVGAGI. This CDR3 has 13 amino acids. The ends were cut back, 2 bases at V and 4 bases at J, with 7 bases in the middle. The DNA for the CDR3 is TGTGCCAGCAGTTACATGGGATCAGATACGCAGTATTTT. Its protein is CASSYMGSDTQYF.